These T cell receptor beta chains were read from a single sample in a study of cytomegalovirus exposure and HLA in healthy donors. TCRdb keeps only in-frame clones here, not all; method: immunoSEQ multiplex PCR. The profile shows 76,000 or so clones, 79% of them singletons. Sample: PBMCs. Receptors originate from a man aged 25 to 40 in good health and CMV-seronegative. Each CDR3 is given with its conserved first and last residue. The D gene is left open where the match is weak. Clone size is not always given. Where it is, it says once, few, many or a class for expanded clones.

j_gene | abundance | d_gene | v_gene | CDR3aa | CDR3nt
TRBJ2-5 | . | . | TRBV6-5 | CASSYSLAGTQYF | TGTGCCAGCAGTTACTCTTTGGCAGGGACCCAGTACTTC
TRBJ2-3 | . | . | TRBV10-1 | CATRDDGRTDTQYF | TGCGCCACCCGGGATGATGGCCGCACAGATACGCAGTATTTT
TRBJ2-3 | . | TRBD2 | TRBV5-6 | CASSGVYGGGATDTQYF | TGTGCCAGCAGCGGGGTTTATGGCGGGGGGGCAACAGATACGCAGTATTTT
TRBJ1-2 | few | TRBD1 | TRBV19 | CASNRQGAGYTF | TGTGCCAGTAATAGACAGGGTGCTGGCTACACCTTC
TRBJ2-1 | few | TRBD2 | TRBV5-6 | CASSPEIAGWDEQFF | TGTGCCAGCAGTCCGGAAATAGCGGGGTGGGATGAGCAGTTCTTC
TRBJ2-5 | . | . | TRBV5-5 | CASSFERTQYF | TGTGCCAGCAGCTTCGAGCGGACCCAGTACTTC
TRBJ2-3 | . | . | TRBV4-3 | CASSQRGRGTDTQYF | TGCGCCAGCAGCCAAAGGGGACGGGGGACAGATACGCAGTATTTT
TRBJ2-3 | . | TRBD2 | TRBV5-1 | CASSLESGISTDTQYF | TGCGCCAGCAGCTTGGAAAGCGGGATAAGCACAGATACGCAGTATTTT
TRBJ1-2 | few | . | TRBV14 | CASSHQGTGGYTF | TGTGCCAGCAGCCACCAGGGTACCGGTGGCTACACCTTC
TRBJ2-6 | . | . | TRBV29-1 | CSVESGGVLTF | TGCAGCGTTGAAAGTGGCGGCGTCCTGACTTTC
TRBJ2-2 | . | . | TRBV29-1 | CSVERQNTGELFF | TGCAGCGTTGAGAGACAGAACACCGGGGAGCTGTTTTTT
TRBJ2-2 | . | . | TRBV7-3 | CASSARLNTGELFF | TGTGCCAGCAGCGCAAGACTGAACACCGGGGAGCTGTTTTTT
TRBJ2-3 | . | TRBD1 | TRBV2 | CASSIYRGRTDTQYF | TGTGCCAGCAGTATATACAGGGGTCGCACAGATACGCAGTATTTT
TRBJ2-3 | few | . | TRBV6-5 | CASSWGGGTDTQYF | TGTGCCAGCAGTTGGGGCGGAGGCACAGATACGCAGTATTTT
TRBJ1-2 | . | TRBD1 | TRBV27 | CASSPGQAYGYTF | TGTGCCAGCAGCCCCGGACAGGCCTATGGCTACACCTTC
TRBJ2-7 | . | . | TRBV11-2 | CASSLRDEQYF | TGTGCCAGCAGCCTCAGGGACGAGCAGTACTTC
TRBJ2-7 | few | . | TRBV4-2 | CASSQEVLYYEQYF | TGTGCCAGCAGCCAAGAGGTACTATACTACGAGCAGTACTTC
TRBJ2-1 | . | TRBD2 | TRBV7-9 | CASSLGRGKSGRGNNEQFF | TGTGCCAGCAGCTTAGGGCGAGGGAAGAGCGGGAGGGGAAACAATGAGCAGTTCTTC
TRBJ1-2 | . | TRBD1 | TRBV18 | CASSPPDRTGQGYGYTF | TGTGCCAGCTCACCACCGGACCGGACGGGACAGGGTTATGGCTACACCTTC
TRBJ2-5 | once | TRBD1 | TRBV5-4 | CASNPDRGGTQYF | TGTGCCAGCAACCCTGACAGGGGAGGGACCCAGTACTTC
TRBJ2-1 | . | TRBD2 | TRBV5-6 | CASSFGLANNEQFF | TGTGCCAGCAGCTTCGGACTAGCCAACAATGAGCAGTTCTTC
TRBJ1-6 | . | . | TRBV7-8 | CASSSRSFYREESSYNSPLHF | TGTGCCAGCAGCTCGCGATCGTTTTACAGGGAAGAAAGCTCCTATAATTCACCCCTCCACTTT
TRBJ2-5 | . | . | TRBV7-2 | CASSPGHSETQYF | TGTGCCAGCAGCCCGGGACATAGCGAGACCCAGTACTTC
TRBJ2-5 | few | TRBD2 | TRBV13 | CASSTRLAGIIQETQYF | TGTGCCAGCAGCACCCGACTAGCGGGAATTATACAAGAGACCCAGTACTTC
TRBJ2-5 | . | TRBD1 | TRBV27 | CASSTRDRKGETQYF | TGTGCCAGCAGTACCCGGGACAGAAAAGGAGAGACCCAGTACTTC
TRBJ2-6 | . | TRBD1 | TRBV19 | CATPGTGEGSANVLTF | TGTGCCACCCCCGGGACAGGGGAGGGGAGCGCCAACGTCCTGACTTTC
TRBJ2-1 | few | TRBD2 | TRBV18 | CASSSGTRGNEQFF | TGTGCCAGCTCCTCCGGGACTAGAGGCAATGAGCAGTTCTTC
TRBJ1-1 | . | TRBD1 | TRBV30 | CAWKQGANTEAFF | TGTGCCTGGAAACAGGGGGCCAACACTGAAGCTTTCTTT
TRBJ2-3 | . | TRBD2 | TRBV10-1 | CASRAGTSADTQYF | TGCGCCAGCAGAGCCGGGACTAGCGCCGATACGCAGTATTTT
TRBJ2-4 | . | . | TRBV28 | CASLDIAKNIQYF | TGTGCCTCACTTGACATAGCCAAAAACATTCAGTACTTC
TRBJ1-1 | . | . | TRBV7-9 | CASSSEDNLNTEAFF | TGTGCCAGCAGCTCAGAGGACAACCTTAACACTGAAGCTTTCTTT
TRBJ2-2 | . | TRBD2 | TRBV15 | CASSTYSGGVTGELFF | TGTGCCTCCAGCACCTATAGCGGGGGAGTCACCGGGGAGCTGTTTTTT
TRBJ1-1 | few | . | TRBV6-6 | CASKRVNTEAFF | TGTGCCAGCAAAAGAGTGAACACTGAAGCTTTCTTT
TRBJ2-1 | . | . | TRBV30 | CAWSARGNEQFF | TGTGCCTGGAGTGCTCGGGGCAATGAGCAGTTCTTC
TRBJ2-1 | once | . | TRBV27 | CASSVDFRSYNEQFF | TGTGCCAGCAGTGTCGACTTCCGCTCCTACAATGAGCAGTTCTTC
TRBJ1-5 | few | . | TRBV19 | CASSTGTKNQPQHF | TGTGCCAGTAGTACCGGGACTAAAAATCAGCCCCAGCATTTT
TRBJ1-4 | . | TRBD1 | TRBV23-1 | CASSQSDRGVEKLFF | TGCGCCAGCAGTCAATCGGACAGGGGGGTTGAAAAACTGTTTTTT
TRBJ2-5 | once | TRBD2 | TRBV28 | CASTPGIREGETQYF | TGTGCCAGCACCCCGGGTATACGGGAGGGGGAGACCCAGTACTTC
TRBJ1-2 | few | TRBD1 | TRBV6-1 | CASSISRDRGSYTF | TGTGCCAGCAGTATATCCCGGGACAGGGGAAGCTACACCTTC
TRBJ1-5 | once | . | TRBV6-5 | CASRVTGNQPQHF | TGTGCCAGCAGGGTCACGGGGAATCAGCCCCAGCATTTT
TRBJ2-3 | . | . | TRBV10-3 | CAIGDSFQRGQYF | TGTGCCATCGGAGACTCTTTTCAGAGAGGGCAGTATTTT
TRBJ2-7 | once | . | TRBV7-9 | CASSLEGDEQYF | TGTGCCAGCAGCTTAGAGGGGGACGAGCAGTACTTC
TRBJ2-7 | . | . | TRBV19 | CASSIDRVSYEQYF | TGTGCCAGTAGTATAGATCGCGTCTCCTACGAGCAGTACTTC